This T cell receptor (beta chain) was identified during a study of blood T cell repertoires in COVID-19. The CDR3 spans 14 residues. Germline trimming cut 4 bases from V and 7 bases from J; bases unmatched to any gene: 5. Germline assignment: CDR1 LNHDA and CDR2 SQIVND (reference sequence). Data came from immunoSEQ multiplex PCR; TCRdb stores just in-frame clones and leaves some out. Among some 190,000 clones listed, 80% to 90% were seen once. The clonotype comes from a woman between 40 and 55 years old with acute COVID-19. The chain links TRBV19 to TRBJ2-7, with TRBD1 matching over 12 bases. The material sequenced was PBMCs or T cells enriched from blood (not recorded which). This CDR3 reads CASSTGQGAREQYF. The CDR3, as DNA: TGTGCCAGTAGTACGGGACAGGGGGCCAGGGAGCAGTACTTC.